This T cell receptor (beta chain) was observed in a study of T cell responses to AZD1222 COVID-19 vaccine. Comment on this clone: Its antigen remains unknown.

Study-wide findings and caveats: At baseline, just a handful of AZD1222 recipients tested seropositive.

Clones were read by immunoSEQ multiplex PCR, and TCRdb kept only the in-frame ones, dropping some. This table has around 80,000 clones, around nine tenths appearing once. V dropped 2 bases and J dropped 0 bases, with 8 bases sitting between them. CDR3 length: 14 amino acids. Germline V gives CDR1 LGHDT, CDR2 YNNKEL (reference sequence). The source was peripheral blood, collected on day 0 of AZD1222 vaccination. The receptor comes from an adult in good health. This chain links TRBV3-1 (or the pseudogene TRBV3-2) with TRBJ2-7; a weak D match, TRBD1 (6 bases). The CDR3 is CASSQTGSSYEQYF. The CDR3 coding sequence is TGTGCCAGCAGCCAAACAGGGAGCTCCTACGAGCAGTACTTC.